The 20 T cell receptor beta chains reported below all come from one sample, sequenced in a study of vaccination and CD4 T cells after COVID-19. At the Johns Hopkins FTIC core, DNA taken from cultured CD4+ T cells was sequenced by way of the Oncomine TCR Beta short-read assay. TCRdb re-analysed the PCR reads in MiXCR, keeping a single row per CDR3 protein. The sample holds about 10,000 distinct CDR3 sequences, more than 70% seen once. The treatment was: approximately 11-day PBMC culture with coronavirus spike peptide pools or control peptides (ViraFEST assay). Antigens for these TCRs are unknown. Source material: CD4+ T cells from blood, cultured in vitro. The origin of the receptors is a human donor who had recovered from COVID-19.

The rearrangement links TRBV6-2 or TRBV6-3 to TRBJ2-7; 10 bases are a match to TRBD2. The CDR3 covers 15 residues. Germline lookup yields CDR1 MNHEY and CDR2 SVGEGT. Germline trimming cut 5 bases from V and 6 bases from J; bases unmatched to any gene: 10. The CDR3 spells CASSPIAGGISEQYF. CDR3 DNA sequence: TGTGCCAGCAGTCCTATAGCGGGAGGAATCTCCGAGCAGTACTTC.

This sequence joins TRBV30 and TRBJ1-1, with D perhaps TRBD1 (5 bases). Trimming shortened V by 0 bases and J by 2 bases, and 10 bases separated the two germline ends. The CDR3 runs to 14 residues. Germline V lookup: CDR1 GTSNPN, CDR2 SVGIG (reference sequence). CDR3 DNA: TGTGCCTGGAGTGTAACTGGGGGAAACACTGAAGCTTTCTTT. It translates to CAWSVTGGNTEAFF. The full variable domain, its missing parts supplied by reference TRBV30 and TRBJ1-1, is SQTIHQWPATLVQPVGSPLSLECTVEGTSNPNLYWYRQAAGRGLQLLFYSVGIGQISSEVPQNLSASRPQDRQFILSSKKLLLSDSGFYLCAWSVTGGNTEAFFGQGTRLTVV.

This sequence joins TRBV25-1 and TRBJ2-7; D is tentatively TRBD1 or TRBD2 (5 bases each). The CDR3 spans 12 residues. V lost 4 bases and J lost 9, with 13 bases in between. CDR1 is MGHDK and CDR2 is SYGVNS in the germline V gene. In DNA form, the CDR3 reads TGTGCCAGCAGTGGAGGGGTGGCAGGGCAGTACTTC. As protein: CASSGGVAGQYF.

The gene calls are TRBV28 and TRBJ1-5; D unclear. With 6 bases removed from V and 4 bases from J, the gap between germline ends came to 10 bases. The CDR3 totals 13 residues. CDR1 and CDR2 (germline): MDHEN, SYDVKM. CDR3 bases: TGTGCCAGCAGGGGCCAGGAGAATCAGCCCCAGCATTTT. Translated, it gives CASRGQENQPQHF.

The rearrangement uses TRBV28 and TRBJ1-1, with D maybe TRBD1 (5 bases). This CDR3 has 16 amino acids. CDR1 MDHEN and CDR2 SYDVKM come from the germline V gene. Trimming pared 2 bases from V and 5 bases from J, leaving 18 bases between. CDR3 loop: CASSLRAGSVRTEAFF. CDR3 sequence (DNA): TGTGCCAGCAGTTTAAGGGCAGGGTCGGTAAGGACTGAAGCTTTCTTT.

J is TRBJ2-3 and V is TRBV6-4; 7 positions match TRBD1. CDR3 length: 15 amino acids. The germline CDR1 and CDR2 sequences are MRHNA and SNTAGT. The V and J ends lost 6 bases and 2 bases, in that order; junction bases with no gene match: 8. The CDR3 DNA reads as TGTGCCAGCAGCCCCGGACAGGCCTCCACAGATACGCAGTATTTT. The encoded protein is CASSPGQASTDTQYF.

This clonotype came up a few times. The CDR3 sequence: CASSTAGEGSPLHF. The DNA for the CDR3 is TGTGCCAGCAGCACGGCAGGGGAGGGTTCACCCCTCCACTTT. V usage is TRBV28 and J usage is TRBJ1-6; maybe TRBD1 (6 bases). The CDR3 spans 14 residues. Germline V CDR1 and CDR2: MDHEN, SYDVKM. The germline V and J ends were trimmed by 6 bases and 9 bases, with 15 bases remaining between them.

The chain employs TRBV7-2 and TRBJ2-3, with 9 positions matching TRBD2. V dropped 1 base and J dropped 3; count of bases not matched to a gene: 8. Germline values: CDR1 SGHTA, CDR2 FQGNSA. This CDR3 comprises 17 residues. CDR3 coding DNA: TGTGCCAGCAGCTTAGGTCGCCTAGCGGGAACTACAGATACGCAGTATTTT. Its protein product is CASSLGRLAGTTDTQYF.

This clonotype has only one observation. V usage is TRBV20-1 and J usage is TRBJ2-2, with 8 bases matching TRBD1. Germline lookup yields CDR1 DFQATT and CDR2 SNEGSKA (reference sequence). This CDR3 has 14 amino acids. V dropped 5 bases and J dropped 0; count of bases not matched to a gene: 2. CDR3 residues: CSAGDRPNTGELFF. As DNA, the CDR3 is TGCAGTGCTGGGGACAGGCCGAACACCGGGGAGCTGTTTTTT.

This chain links TRBV15 with TRBJ2-5; D remains unclear. Germline V gene sequence: CDR1 LNHNV, CDR2 YYDKDF (reference sequence). Trimming left V 2 bases short and J 6 bases short, with 16 bases between. The CDR3 consists of 15 residues. The CDR3 protein is CATSRRTTESKTQYF. CDR3 coding DNA: TGTGCCACCAGCAGAAGAACCACCGAGTCGAAGACCCAGTACTTC.

This clonotype was picked up one time. V and J are TRBV11-2 and TRBJ1-1; weak D call: TRBD1 (5 bases). Trimming removed 5 bases from V and 4 bases from J, with 14 bases in between. CDR1 is SGHAT, CDR2 FQNNGV, per germline. The CDR3 consists of 14 residues. The CDR3 sequence: CASSRYSRGTEAFF. The CDR3 nucleotides are TGTGCCAGCAGCCGATACTCTAGGGGCACTGAAGCTTTCTTT.

The CDR3 is CASTPLTGLAEPKETQYF. In DNA form, the CDR3 reads TGTGCCAGCACCCCCCTAACGGGACTAGCGGAGCCCAAAGAGACCCAGTACTTC. This rearrangement joins TRBV27 to TRBJ2-5, with 11 nucleotides matching TRBD2. The CDR3 totals 18 residues. The germline gives CDR1 MNHEY, CDR2 SMNVEV (reference sequence). Trimming removed 7 bases from V and 3 bases from J; junction bases left unmatched: 16.

V usage is TRBV20-1 and J usage is TRBJ1-6; possible D gene TRBD1, 6 bases. Germline V gene data show CDR1 as DFQATT and CDR2 as SNEGSKA (reference sequence). The CDR3 extends over 15 amino acids. V lost 2 bases, J lost 7 bases, and 15 bases lay in between. The CDR3 DNA sequence: TGCAGTGCTAGATTAAAAGGACAGCGAAATTCACCCCTCCACTTT. It yields the protein CSARLKGQRNSPLHF.

This clonotype appeared a few times. The J gene is TRBJ1-3, the V gene TRBV27; no definite D call. Trimming pared 6 bases from V and 0 bases from J, leaving 15 bases between. The germline gives CDR1 MNHEY, CDR2 SMNVEV (reference sequence). The CDR3 has 16 residues. The CDR3 sequence is CASRPRGPPSGNTIYF. In DNA form, the CDR3 reads TGTGCCAGCAGACCCCGGGGTCCACCCTCTGGAAACACCATATATTTT.

This rearrangement joins TRBV20-1 to TRBJ2-7, with 10 bases aligning to TRBD2. The V gene end was trimmed by 5 bases and the J gene end by 0 bases; junction bases not matched to a gene: 4. This CDR3 is 14 amino acids long. Germline assignment: CDR1 DFQATT and CDR2 SNEGSKA (reference sequence). CDR3 nucleotides: TGCAGTGCTGATAGCGGGAGGCCCTCCTACGAGCAGTACTTC. Protein sequence: CSADSGRPSYEQYF.

This clonotype came up a few times. The V gene is TRBV7-9, the J gene TRBJ1-1; no clear D gene. With 0 bases removed from V and 1 base from J, the gap between germline ends came to 3 bases. CDR1 and CDR2 from the germline V gene are SEHNR and FQNEAQ (reference sequence). CDR3 length: 13 amino acids. The CDR3 nucleotides are TGTGCCAGCAGCTTAGCGGGGAACACTGAAGCTTTCTTT. Residues: CASSLAGNTEAFF.

This chain joins TRBV15 and TRBJ1-6; D is possibly TRBD1 (6 bases). This CDR3 spans 14 amino acids. The V gene lost 1 base and the J gene lost 14 bases, with 15 bases spanning the gap. In germline, CDR1 is LNHNV, CDR2 YYDKDF (reference sequence). The CDR3 DNA sequence: TGTGCCACCAGCAGAGTGGGTGGGGGCCTCACCCTCCACTTT. As protein: CATSRVGGGLTLHF.

V gene TRBV20-1 combines with J gene TRBJ1-3; TRBD1 agrees at 9 bases. Trimming took 3 bases from V and 3 from J; bases not matched to a gene: 3. CDR1 is DFQATT and CDR2 is SNEGSKA in the germline V gene (reference sequence). CDR3 length: 14 amino acids. The CDR3 spells CSARGDRVGNTIYF. In DNA form, the CDR3 reads TGCAGTGCTAGGGGGGACAGGGTTGGAAACACCATATATTTT.

The V call is TRBV20-1, the J call TRBJ2-7; tentatively, D is TRBD1 (5 bases). The germline V gene encodes CDR1 DFQATT and CDR2 SNEGSKA (reference sequence). Deletions cut 2 bases from V and 0 bases from J, with 17 bases between. The CDR3 loop spans 16 amino acids. The CDR3 loop reads CSARSFSWQGSYEQYF. CDR3 coding DNA: TGCAGTGCTAGAAGTTTTTCATGGCAGGGCTCCTACGAGCAGTACTTC.

This clonotype was observed a handful of times. The V call is TRBV24-1, the J call TRBJ2-3; weak D call: TRBD1 (5 bases). The CDR3 has 16 amino acids. With 3 bases removed from V and 6 bases from J, the gap between germline ends came to 18 bases. The germline CDR1 and CDR2 sequences are KGHDR and SFDVKD. The CDR3 reads CATSDDWGRSTDTQYF. The CDR3 region has the DNA TGTGCCACCAGTGATGATTGGGGCCGATCCACGGATACGCAGTATTTT.